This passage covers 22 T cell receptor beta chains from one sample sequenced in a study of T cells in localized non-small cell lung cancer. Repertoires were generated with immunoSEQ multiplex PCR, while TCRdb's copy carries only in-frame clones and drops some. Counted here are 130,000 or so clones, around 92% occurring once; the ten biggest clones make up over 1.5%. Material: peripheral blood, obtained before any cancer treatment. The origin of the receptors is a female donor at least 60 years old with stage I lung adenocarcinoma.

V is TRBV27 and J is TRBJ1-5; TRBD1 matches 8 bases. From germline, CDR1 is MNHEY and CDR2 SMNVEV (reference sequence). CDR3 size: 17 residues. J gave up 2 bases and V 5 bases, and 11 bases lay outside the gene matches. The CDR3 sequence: CASSLLGRGPGNQPQHF. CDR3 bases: TGTGCCAGCAGTCTCCTAGGCAGGGGGCCTGGCAATCAGCCCCAGCATTTT.

Here the CDR3 reads CASSQPAGRTNEKLFF. CDR3 nucleotides: TGCGCCAGCAGCCAACCCGCAGGGAGGACTAATGAAAAACTGTTTTTT. This rearrangement joins TRBV4-1 to TRBJ1-4; D might be TRBD1 (5 bases). The V end lost 2 bases, the J end lost 2 bases, and 12 bases lay between the germline ends. The CDR3 is made up of 16 amino acids. The germline V gene has CDR1 MGHRA and CDR2 YSYEKL.

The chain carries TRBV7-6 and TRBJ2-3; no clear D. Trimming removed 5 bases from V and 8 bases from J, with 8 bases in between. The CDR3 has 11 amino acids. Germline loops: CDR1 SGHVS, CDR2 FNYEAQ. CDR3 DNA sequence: TGTGCCAGCAGCCCATTAGTTACGCAGTATTTT. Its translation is CASSPLVTQYF.

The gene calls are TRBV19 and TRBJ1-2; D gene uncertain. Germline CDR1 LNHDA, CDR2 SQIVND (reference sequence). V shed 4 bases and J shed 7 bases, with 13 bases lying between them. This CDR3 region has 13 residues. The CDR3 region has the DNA TGTGCCAGTAGTACGACAATACTTTCTGGCTACACCTTC. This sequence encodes CASSTTILSGYTF.

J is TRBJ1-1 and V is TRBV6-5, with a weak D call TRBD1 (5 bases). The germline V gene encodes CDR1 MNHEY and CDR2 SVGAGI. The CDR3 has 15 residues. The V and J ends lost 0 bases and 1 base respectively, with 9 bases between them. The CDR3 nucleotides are TGTGCCAGCAGTTACTCCGGGGCTGGGAACACTGAAGCTTTCTTT. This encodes CASSYSGAGNTEAFF.

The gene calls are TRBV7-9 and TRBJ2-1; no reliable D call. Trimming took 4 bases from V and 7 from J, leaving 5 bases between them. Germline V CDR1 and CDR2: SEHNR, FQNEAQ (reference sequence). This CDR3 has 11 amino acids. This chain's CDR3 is CASSSGNEQFF. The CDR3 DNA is TGTGCCAGCAGCTCAGGTAATGAGCAGTTCTTC.

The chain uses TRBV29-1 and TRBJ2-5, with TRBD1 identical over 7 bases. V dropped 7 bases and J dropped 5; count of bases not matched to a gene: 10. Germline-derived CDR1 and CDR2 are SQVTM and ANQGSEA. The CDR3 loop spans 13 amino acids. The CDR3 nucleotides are TGCAGCGCCCCCCCACAGGGGTTGGAGACCCAGTACTTC. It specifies CSAPPQGLETQYF.

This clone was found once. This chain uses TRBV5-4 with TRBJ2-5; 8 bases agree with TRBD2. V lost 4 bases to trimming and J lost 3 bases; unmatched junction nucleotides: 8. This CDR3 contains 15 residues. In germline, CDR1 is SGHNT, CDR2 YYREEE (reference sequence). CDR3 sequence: CASSRTGTREETQYF. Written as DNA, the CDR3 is TGTGCCAGCAGCCGGACCGGGACTAGAGAAGAGACCCAGTACTTC.

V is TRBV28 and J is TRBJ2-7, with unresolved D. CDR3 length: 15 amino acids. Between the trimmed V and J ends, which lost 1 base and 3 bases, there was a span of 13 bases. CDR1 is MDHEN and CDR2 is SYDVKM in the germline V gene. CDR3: CASSLSSPGGYEQYF. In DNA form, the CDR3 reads TGTGCCAGCAGTTTATCCAGCCCGGGTGGCTACGAGCAGTACTTC.

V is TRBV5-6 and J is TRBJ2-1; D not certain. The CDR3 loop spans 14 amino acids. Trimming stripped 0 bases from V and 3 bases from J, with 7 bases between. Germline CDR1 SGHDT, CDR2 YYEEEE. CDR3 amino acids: CASSLGGYYNEQFF. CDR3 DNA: TGTGCCAGCAGCTTGGGCGGATACTACAATGAGCAGTTCTTC.

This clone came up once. DNA of the CDR3: TGTGCCAGCAGTTACAACAGGGGGCATGAAGGTCAGCCCCAGCATTTT. Translating it yields CASSYNRGHEGQPQHF. J is TRBJ1-5 and V is TRBV6-6, with 9 positions matching TRBD1. J was trimmed by 6 bases and V by 2 bases; bases with no gene match: 8. The CDR3 sequence is 16 residues long. Germline V lookup: CDR1 MNHNY, CDR2 SVGAGI (reference sequence).

This CDR3 reads CASQALVGYTEAFF. In nucleotides, the CDR3 is TGTGCCAGCCAGGCGCTTGTGGGTTACACTGAAGCTTTCTTT. The V call is TRBV11-2, the J call TRBJ1-1; D gene uncertain. This CDR3 spans 14 amino acids. The ends were cut back, 8 bases at V and 3 bases at J, with 16 bases in the middle. Looked up from germline, CDR1 is SGHAT and CDR2 is FQNNGV.

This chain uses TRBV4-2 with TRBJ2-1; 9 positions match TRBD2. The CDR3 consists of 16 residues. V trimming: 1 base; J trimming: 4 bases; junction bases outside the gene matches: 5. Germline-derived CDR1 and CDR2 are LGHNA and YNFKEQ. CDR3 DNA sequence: TGTGCCAGCAGCCAAGGGGCTAGCGGGGCTTACAATGAGCAGTTCTTC. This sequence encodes CASSQGASGAYNEQFF.

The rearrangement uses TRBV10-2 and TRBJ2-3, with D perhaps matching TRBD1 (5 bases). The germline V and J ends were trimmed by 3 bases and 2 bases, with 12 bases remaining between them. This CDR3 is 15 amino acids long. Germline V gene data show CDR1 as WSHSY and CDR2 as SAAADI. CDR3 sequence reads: CASSEGVGYTDTQYF. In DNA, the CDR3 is TGCGCCAGCAGTGAAGGGGTGGGCTACACAGATACGCAGTATTTT.

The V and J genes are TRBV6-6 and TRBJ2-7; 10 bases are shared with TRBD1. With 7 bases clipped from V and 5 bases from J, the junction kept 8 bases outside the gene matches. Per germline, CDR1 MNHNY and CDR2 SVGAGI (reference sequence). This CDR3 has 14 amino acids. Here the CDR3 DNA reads TGTGCCAGCACCATGACAGGGGGCAGGGACGAGCAGTACTTC. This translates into CASTMTGGRDEQYF.

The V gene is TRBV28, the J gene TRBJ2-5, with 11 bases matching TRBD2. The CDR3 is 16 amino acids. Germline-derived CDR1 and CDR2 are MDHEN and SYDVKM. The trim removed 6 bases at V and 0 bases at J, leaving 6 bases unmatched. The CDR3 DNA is TGTGCCAGCAGCCACTCGGGACTAGCGGACCAAGAGACCCAGTACTTC. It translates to CASSHSGLADQETQYF. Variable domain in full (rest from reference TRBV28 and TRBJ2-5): DVKVTQSSRYLVKRTGEKVFLECVQDMDHENMFWYRQDPGLGLRLIYFSYDVKMKEKGDIPEGYSVSREKKERFSLILESASTNQTSMYLCASSHSGLADQETQYFGPGTRLLVL.

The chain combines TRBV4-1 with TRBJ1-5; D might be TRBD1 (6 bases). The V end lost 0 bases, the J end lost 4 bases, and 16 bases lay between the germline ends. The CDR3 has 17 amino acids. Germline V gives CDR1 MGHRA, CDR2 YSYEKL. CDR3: CASSQDPIRQANQPQHF. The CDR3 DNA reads TGCGCCAGCAGCCAAGATCCGATTAGACAGGCTAATCAGCCCCAGCATTTT.

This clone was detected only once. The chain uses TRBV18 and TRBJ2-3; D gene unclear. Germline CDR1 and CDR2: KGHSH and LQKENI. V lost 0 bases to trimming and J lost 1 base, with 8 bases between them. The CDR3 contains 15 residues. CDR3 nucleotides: TGTGCCAGCTCACCACCGAGGAGCCGCACAGATACGCAGTATTTT. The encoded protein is CASSPPRSRTDTQYF.

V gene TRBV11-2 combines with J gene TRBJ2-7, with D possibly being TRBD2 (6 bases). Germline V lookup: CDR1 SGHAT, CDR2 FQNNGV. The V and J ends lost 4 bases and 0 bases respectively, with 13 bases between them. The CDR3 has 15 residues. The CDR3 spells CASSSHSGSSYEQYF. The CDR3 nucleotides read TGTGCCAGCAGCTCCCATTCCGGGAGCTCCTACGAGCAGTACTTC.

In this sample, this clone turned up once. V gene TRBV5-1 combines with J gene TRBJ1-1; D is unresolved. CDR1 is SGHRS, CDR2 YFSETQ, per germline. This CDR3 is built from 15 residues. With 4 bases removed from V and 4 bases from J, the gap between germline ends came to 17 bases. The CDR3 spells CASSPLTGEGTEAFF. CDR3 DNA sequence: TGCGCCAGCAGCCCACTGACGGGAGAGGGCACTGAAGCTTTCTTT.

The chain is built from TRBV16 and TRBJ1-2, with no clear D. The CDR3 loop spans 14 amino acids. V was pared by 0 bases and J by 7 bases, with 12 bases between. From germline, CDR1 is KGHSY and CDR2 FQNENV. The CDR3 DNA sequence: TGTGCCAGCAGCCAATCATCAAGGGTGGCTGGCTACACCTTC. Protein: CASSQSSRVAGYTF.

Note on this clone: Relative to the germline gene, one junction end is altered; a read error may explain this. The CDR3 is CAWSPPPIDKGAKW. The DNA for the CDR3 is TGTGCCTGGAGTCCCCCTCCGATCGATAAGGGGGCGAAGTGG. The V call is TRBV30, the J call TRBJ2-7, with 7 positions matching TRBD1. Looked up from germline, CDR1 is GTSNPN and CDR2 is SVGIG (reference sequence). This CDR3 comprises 14 residues.